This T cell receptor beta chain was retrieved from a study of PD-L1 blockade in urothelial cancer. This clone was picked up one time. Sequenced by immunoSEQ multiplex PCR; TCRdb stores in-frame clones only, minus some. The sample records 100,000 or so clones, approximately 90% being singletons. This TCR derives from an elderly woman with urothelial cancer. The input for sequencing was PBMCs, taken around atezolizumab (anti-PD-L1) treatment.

This CDR3 reads CASSVDGNEQFF. The CDR3 DNA reads as TGTGCCAGCAGCGTAGACGGCAATGAGCAGTTCTTC. The chain combines TRBV9 with TRBJ2-1; D is ambiguous. Germline values: CDR1 SGDLS, CDR2 YYNGEE. V shed 0 bases and J shed 6 bases, with 4 bases lying between them. The CDR3 is 12 residues long. Full variable domain (remainder filled in from reference TRBV9 and TRBJ2-1): DSGVTQTPKHLITATGQRVTLRCSPRSGDLSVYWYQQSLDQGLQFLIQYYNGEERAKGNILERFSAQQFPDLHSELNLSSLELGDSALYFCASSVDGNEQFFGPGTRLTVL.